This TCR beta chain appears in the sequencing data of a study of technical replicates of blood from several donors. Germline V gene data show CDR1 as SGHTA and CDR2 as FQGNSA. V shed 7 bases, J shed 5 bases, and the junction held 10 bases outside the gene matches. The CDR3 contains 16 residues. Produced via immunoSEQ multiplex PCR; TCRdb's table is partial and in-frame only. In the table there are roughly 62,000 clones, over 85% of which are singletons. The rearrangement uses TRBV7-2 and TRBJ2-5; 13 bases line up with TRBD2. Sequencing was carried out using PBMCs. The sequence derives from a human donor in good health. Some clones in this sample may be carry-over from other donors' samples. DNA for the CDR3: TGTGCCAGCACCCTAGGACTAGCGGGGGTATTTGAGACCCAGTACTTC. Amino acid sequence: CASTLGLAGVFETQYF.